A single sample is the source of the 9 T cell receptor beta chains below, sequenced in a study of CD4 T cells in relation to SARS-CoV-2 and coronaviruses. The unexposed donors gave CD4+ T cells in about 2011-2018, prior to COVID-19. TCRdb's table, derived via immunoSEQ multiplex PCR, lists solely in-frame clones and lacks some. The table shows 68,000 or so clones, with approximately 93% occurring only once. Sequenced sample: naive CD4+ T cells from PBMCs. Noted subset: naive CD4+ T cells isolated by negative enrichment. The receptors were gathered from a human donor in good health.

The genes are TRBV5-1 and TRBJ1-6; tentatively, D is TRBD1 (5 bases). Germline CDR1 reads SGHRS; CDR2 reads YFSETQ. The CDR3 extends over 14 amino acids. Trimming stripped 4 bases from V and 6 bases from J, with 11 bases between. Here the CDR3 DNA reads TGCGCCAGCAGCCCCACCGACAGTAATTCACCCCTCCACTTT. Amino acids: CASSPTDSNSPLHF.

This clone was counted once. The chain recombines TRBV5-1 with TRBJ2-2; 8 bases are a match to TRBD1. From germline, CDR1 is SGHRS and CDR2 YFSETQ. V lost 4 bases to trimming and J lost 5 bases; unmatched junction nucleotides: 7. The CDR3 covers 15 residues. The CDR3 coding sequence is TGCGCCAGCAGCACCGGACAGGGAGAAACCGGGGAGCTGTTTTTT. Translating gives CASSTGQGETGELFF.

The V gene is TRBV27, the J gene TRBJ1-1; 9 nucleotides line up with TRBD1. This CDR3 comprises 15 residues. Germline V gene data show CDR1 as MNHEY and CDR2 as SMNVEV (reference sequence). Unmatched junction bases numbered 4, after V lost 4 bases and J lost 1 base. The CDR3 protein is CASSSPGQGNTEAFF. The DNA of the CDR3 is TGTGCCAGCAGTTCGCCGGGACAGGGGAACACTGAAGCTTTCTTT.

This chain uses TRBV7-2 with TRBJ1-6; TRBD1 matches 10 bases. CDR1 and CDR2 (germline): SGHTA, FQGNSA. The CDR3 spans 16 residues. V lost 6 bases, J lost 9 bases, and 11 bases stayed unmatched. In DNA form, the CDR3 reads TGTGCCAGCAGAACTTCAGAGACAGGGGGCGTTTCACCCCTCCACTTT. This codes for CASRTSETGGVSPLHF.

The chain employs TRBV18 and TRBJ2-7; 10 bases line up with TRBD1. This CDR3 region has 16 residues. Germline values: CDR1 KGHSH, CDR2 LQKENI. V lost 3 bases to trimming and J lost 3 bases; unmatched junction nucleotides: 8. Written as DNA, the CDR3 is TGTGCCAGCTCACCTTCCGGGACAGGGGTTCTCTACGAGCAGTACTTC. Protein product: CASSPSGTGVLYEQYF. The variable domain in full, completed from reference TRBV18 and TRBJ2-7, reads NAGVMQNPRHLVRRRGQEARLRCSPMKGHSHVYWYRQLPEEGLKFMVYLQKENIIDESGMPKERFSAEFPKEGPSILRIQQVVRGDSAAYFCASSPSGTGVLYEQYFGPGTRLTVT.

J is TRBJ1-1 and V is TRBV6-5; D call uncertain. CDR3 length: 12 amino acids. V lost 6 bases to trimming and J lost 2 bases, with 7 bases between them. Germline CDR1 and CDR2: MNHEY and SVGAGI. Here the CDR3 DNA reads TGTGCCAGCAGAGGGATCAACACTGAAGCTTTCTTT. Protein sequence: CASRGINTEAFF.

The CDR3 region has the DNA TGTGCCAGCAGTCCCCCATCCGGGACTAGACCGCCCCAGCATTTT. It is translated as CASSPPSGTRPPQHF. The V and J genes are TRBV28 and TRBJ1-5; D might be TRBD1 (5 bases). With 5 bases removed from V and 9 bases from J, the gap between germline ends came to 20 bases. The germline gives CDR1 MDHEN, CDR2 SYDVKM. CDR3 length: 15 amino acids. Full variable domain (rest looked up from reference TRBV28 and TRBJ1-5): DVKVTQSSRYLVKRTGEKVFLECVQDMDHENMFWYRQDPGLGLRLIYFSYDVKMKEKGDIPEGYSVSREKKERFSLILESASTNQTSMYLCASSPPSGTRPPQHFGDGTRLSIL.

The chain carries TRBV4-1 and TRBJ2-1; D call uncertain. V gave up 0 bases and J gave up 9 bases, with 6 bases separating them. The CDR3 covers 12 residues. CDR1 is MGHRA, CDR2 YSYEKL, per germline. The CDR3 sequence: CASSQDVGEQFF. In DNA, the CDR3 is TGCGCCAGCAGCCAAGATGTGGGTGAGCAGTTCTTC.

The V gene is TRBV6-2 or TRBV6-3, the J gene TRBJ2-7, with D possibly being TRBD1 (5 bases). Trimming removed 6 bases from V and 2 bases from J, with 17 bases in between. Germline assignment: CDR1 MNHEY and CDR2 SVGEGT. The CDR3 has 15 amino acids. CDR3 loop: CASSWINRRPYEQYF. DNA for the CDR3: TGTGCCAGCAGCTGGATAAACAGGAGACCCTACGAGCAGTACTTC.